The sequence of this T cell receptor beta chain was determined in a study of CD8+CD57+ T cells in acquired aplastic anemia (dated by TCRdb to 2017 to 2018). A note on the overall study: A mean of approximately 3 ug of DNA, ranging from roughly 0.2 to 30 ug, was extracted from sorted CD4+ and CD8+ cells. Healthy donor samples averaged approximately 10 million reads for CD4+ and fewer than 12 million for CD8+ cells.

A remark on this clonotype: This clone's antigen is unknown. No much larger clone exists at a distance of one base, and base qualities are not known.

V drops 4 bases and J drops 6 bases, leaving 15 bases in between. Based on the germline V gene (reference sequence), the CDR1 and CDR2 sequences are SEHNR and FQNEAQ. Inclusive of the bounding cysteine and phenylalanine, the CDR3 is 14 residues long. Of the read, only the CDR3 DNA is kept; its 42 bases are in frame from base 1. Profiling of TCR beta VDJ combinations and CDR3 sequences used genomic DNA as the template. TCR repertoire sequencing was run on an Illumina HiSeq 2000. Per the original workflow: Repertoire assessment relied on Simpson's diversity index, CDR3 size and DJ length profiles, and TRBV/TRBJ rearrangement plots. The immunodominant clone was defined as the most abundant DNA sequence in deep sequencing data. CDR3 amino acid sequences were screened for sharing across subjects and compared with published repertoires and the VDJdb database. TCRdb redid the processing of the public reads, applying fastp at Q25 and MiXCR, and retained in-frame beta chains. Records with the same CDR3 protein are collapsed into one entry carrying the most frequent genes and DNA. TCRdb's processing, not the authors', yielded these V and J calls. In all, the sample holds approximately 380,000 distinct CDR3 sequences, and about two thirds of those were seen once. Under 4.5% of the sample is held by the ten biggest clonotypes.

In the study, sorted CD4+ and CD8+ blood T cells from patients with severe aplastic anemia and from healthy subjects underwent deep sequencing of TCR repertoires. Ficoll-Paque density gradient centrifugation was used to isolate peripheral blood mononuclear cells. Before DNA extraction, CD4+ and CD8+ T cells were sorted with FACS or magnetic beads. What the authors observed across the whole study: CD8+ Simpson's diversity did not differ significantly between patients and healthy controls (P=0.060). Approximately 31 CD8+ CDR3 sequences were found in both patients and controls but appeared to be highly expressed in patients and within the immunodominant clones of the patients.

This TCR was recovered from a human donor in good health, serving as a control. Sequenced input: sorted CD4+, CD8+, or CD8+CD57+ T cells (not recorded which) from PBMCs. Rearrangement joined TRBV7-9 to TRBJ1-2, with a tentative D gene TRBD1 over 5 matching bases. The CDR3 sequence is CASSSGRAGDGYTF. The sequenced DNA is TGTGCCAGCAGCTCTGGCAGGGCCGGAGATGGCTACACCTTC.